A single T cell receptor beta chain is shown here with its context. Its antigen specificity is not known. No much larger clone is present one base from it, and per-base qualities are unavailable. This sample was included in a study of regulatory T cells in long-lasting Graves disease (dated by TCRdb to about 2021). Broadly, across the study: Newly diagnosed Graves' disease patients had taken antithyroid drugs for less than 3 months. A total of roughly 33 samples underwent TCR sequencing: about 13 from persistent and about 20 from newly diagnosed Graves' disease patients. Persistent Graves' disease patients were compared with newly diagnosed Graves' disease patients by peripheral blood TCR sequencing and RNA sequencing. The study was conducted in China and was registered as a clinical trial. What the authors observed across the whole study: Sequencing and analysis were restricted to the TCR beta chain. The authors acknowledged the small sample size as a limitation that may reduce accuracy. Peripheral blood alone was examined, since thyroid tissue, which constituted the primary lesion, could not be accessed. A larger number of public clonotypes was shared among persistent patients (around 3,000) than among newly diagnosed patients (approximately 1,000). Compared with newly diagnosed patients, persistent Graves' disease patients had lower TCR Shannon entropy and fewer highly expanded clones, which suggests clonal expansion. TRBV28, TRBJ1-2 and TRBJ2-5 were preferentially used in persistent disease, while TRBV20-1 and TRBJ2-1 were favored in newly diagnosed disease.

Libraries were constructed by multiplex PCR. Reads for this sample came from an Illumina HiSeq 4000. To build TCR beta libraries, CDR3 regions were amplified by Arm-PCR using iRepertoire HTBI primers. Gel purification was performed on PCR products prior to sequencing. Per the authors' processing: Gene usage analysis of CDR3 amino acid clonotypes used the roughly 62 TRBV and some 13 TRBJ segments found across samples. COPE and FqMerger were used to merge filtered high-quality paired reads into contigs. BLAST was used to align contigs to the IMGT TRBV, TRBD and TRBJ reference genes, and CDR3 was defined following IMGT. Any clonotype with a frequency above 0.1% was classified as a highly expanded clone. Repertoire diversity was measured by Shannon entropy, and V-J evenness by the Gini coefficient. Public clonotypes were defined as clonotypes shared by more than one individual. TCRdb took the public reads, trimmed them with fastp at Q25, ran MiXCR for clone calling and kept in-frame beta chains. Rows matching on CDR3 protein sequence are summarized as one entry with the most common DNA and genes. In this record, the V and J calls reflect TCRdb's handling and not the investigators' own analysis. The sample table shows roughly 400,000 distinct CDR3 sequences, and about 15% are seen once. Approximately 7.8% of the sample lies in the top ten.

The CDR3 covers 15 residues, taking in both the cysteine and the phenylalanine. Only the CDR3 portion is preserved as DNA: 45 bases, with reading frame beginning at the first base. CDR1 SGDLS and CDR2 YYNGEE were looked up in the germline V gene. Deletion took 3 bases off V and 2 bases off J, with a span of 11 bases between the germline ends. The label giving this sample's time point can be read as: newly diagnosed GD, antithyroid drugs for less than 3 months. For both TCR sequencing and RNA sequencing, RNA was extracted from PBMCs in TRIzol. The diagnosis of Graves' disease followed American Thyroid Association guidelines. Patients were recruited from an endocrinology department in Xi'an, China. From each patient, 8 to 10 milliliters of peripheral blood was collected into an EDTA anticoagulant tube. Ficoll Paque Plus density gradient separation was used to isolate PBMCs, and no further T cell sorting was done. An Agilent 2100 Bioanalyzer and agarose gel were used to check RNA quality, and a NanoDrop 2000 was used to measure RNA concentration.

These sequences were also reported in another study, on T cells in Graves' hyperthyroidism and ophthalmopathy. The second paper states: A patient counted as having stable Graves' hyperthyroidism if no progression to ophthalmopathy occurred over 18 months of follow-up. Hyperthyroidism patients were newly diagnosed, had a disease duration of under 2 months, and were aged 18 to 65 years. Exclusion was applied to patients with uncontrolled infections, other autoimmune diseases, pregnancy or lactation. Clinical symptoms, serum thyroxine and TRAb, thyroid ultrasound, and orbital computed tomography formed the basis for the diagnoses. A first-round RT-PCR of the TCR CDR3 used the HTBI primer set with the Qiagen OneStep RT-PCR kit. Most expanded thyroid clonotypes (frequency above 0.001) were also found in blood, which suggests that blood repertoires may mirror thyroid immune responses. A model built on a 13 V-J signature distinguished ophthalmopathy from stable hyperthyroidism, reaching over 85% sensitivity and around 81% specificity in cross-validation and 80%/75% in testing. In validation, progression to ophthalmopathy was predicted by the model with 55% to 71% sensitivity and 72.22% specificity, a median of around 5.9 months before onset. To identify TCR V-J signatures that set the groups apart, the researchers used a discovery cohort of 90 to 100 patients, made up of roughly 40 with Graves' ophthalmopathy and about 59 with stable Graves' hyperthyroidism. Whether ophthalmopathy could be predicted prospectively was tested in an independent validation cohort made up of roughly 19 hyperthyroidism patients plus 17 patients who later progressed to ophthalmopathy. The roughly 94 discovery patients were randomly divided into training and test sets at a 7:3 ratio. In about 6 Graves' hyperthyroidism patients, the study also compared T-cell repertoires from thyroid tissue with T-cell repertoires from blood. Once sampling was done, hyperthyroidism patients were given methimazole at a starting dose of 30 mg daily, whereas ophthalmopathy patients were given high-dose intravenous methylprednisolone. Libraries were constructed in a second round of multiplex PCR, after which size selection and purification were performed. Sequencing of the libraries was done on an Illumina HiSeq2000 using paired-end 100 bp reads. SOAPnuke was used to process the raw data, removing reads that contained adapters or uncalled bases, had a mean Phred below 15, or lacked an exact match to the constant primer or identifier. High-quality paired reads were merged with COPE v1.2.5, and unique nucleotide sequences were defined as clonotypes. MiTCR v1.1 was used to align clonotypes to the IMGT TRBV, TRBD and TRBJ reference segments. Analysis was restricted to V-J combinations with a frequency above 0.0001, which covered 98% to 99.2% of repertoires. The TCS score was defined as the ratio of F50 (clonal expansion) to E x V (chaos), calculated using BLOSUM62-based TCRdist between CDR3 peptides within each V-J. Welch's t-statistics and random forest reduced 500 to 550 V-J features to 10 to 15, which were used in a naive Bayes classifier (R e1071). Sample size was not statistically predetermined, and blinding of investigators to group allocation was not performed. The paper describes TCR Vbeta CDR3 sequencing of about 140 peripheral blood samples, made up of 43 ophthalmopathy patients, some 80 hyperthyroidism patients and some 17 progressor patients.

This sample comprised peripheral blood mononuclear cells (PBMCs), obtained at new diagnosis, from a patient treated with antithyroid drugs. The rearranged segments are TRBV9 and TRBJ1-4; matching of 5 bases hints at TRBD1 as the D gene. This TCR was sampled from a woman between 35 and 50 years old with Graves disease. Donor details come from another sample of the same person, matched by shared clones. The nucleotide sequence is given as TGTGCCAGCAGCGCCCCCGGGACGACTAATGAAAAACTGTTTTTT. Its product reads: CASSAPGTTNEKLFF.